This TCR beta chain was sequenced in a study of T cells in Graves' hyperthyroidism and ophthalmopathy. Trimming cost V 4 bases and J 3 bases; bases outside gene matches: 9. The CDR3 runs 15 residues. The germline gives CDR1 SQVTM, CDR2 ANQGSEA. Authors of the study amplified TCR beta CDR3 regions from RNA transcripts. First-round RT-PCR of the TCR CDR3 relied on the HTBI primer set. TCRdb independently ran MiXCR on the multiplex PCR reads; one entry per CDR3 protein. The sample holds under 400,000 distinct CDR3 sequences, roughly a fifth seen once. Sequenced input: blood. The rearrangement links TRBV29-1 to TRBJ2-1; 7 bases align to TRBD1. This TCR derives from a woman in her forties or fifties with Graves' hyperthyroidism. The CDR3, as DNA: TGCAGCGTTGTCTACAGGGGCGGCCACTACAATGAGCAGTTCTTC. Translation: CSVVYRGGHYNEQFF.